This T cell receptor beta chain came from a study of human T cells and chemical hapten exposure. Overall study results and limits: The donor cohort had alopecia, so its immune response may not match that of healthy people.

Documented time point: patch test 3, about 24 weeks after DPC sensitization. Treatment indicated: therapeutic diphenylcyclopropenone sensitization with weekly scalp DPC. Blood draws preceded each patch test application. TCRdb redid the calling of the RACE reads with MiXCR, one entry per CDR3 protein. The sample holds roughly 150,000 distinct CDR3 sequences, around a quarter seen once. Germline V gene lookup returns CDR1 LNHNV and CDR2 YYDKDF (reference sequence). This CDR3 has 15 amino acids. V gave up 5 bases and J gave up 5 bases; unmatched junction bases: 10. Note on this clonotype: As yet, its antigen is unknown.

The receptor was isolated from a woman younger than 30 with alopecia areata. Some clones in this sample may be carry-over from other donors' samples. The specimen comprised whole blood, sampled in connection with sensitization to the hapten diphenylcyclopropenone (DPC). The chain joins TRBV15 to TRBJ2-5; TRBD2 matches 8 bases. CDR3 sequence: CATSGGGRSMETQYF. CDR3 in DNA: TGTGCCACCAGCGGCGGGGGGAGGTCCATGGAGACCCAGTACTTC.